The next 23 T cell receptor beta chains were all read from a single sample in a study of shared clonotypes between healthy human individuals. The table came from immunoSEQ multiplex PCR; TCRdb's copy has only in-frame clones and leaves some out. Here the sample spans roughly 890,000 clones, around 93% being singletons. Naive CD8 isolation took CD45RO-negative cells positively selected for CCR7 and excluded terminally differentiated effector memory CD45RA+ cells. The sequencing sample was made of naive CD8+ T cells sorted from blood. The receptors stem from a man aged 25-45 years in good health.

Turning to this clone: At one end, the junction sequence differs from germline, possibly due to a read error. Other DNA sequences in this sample translate to the same CDR3. The chain is built from TRBV7-9 and TRBJ2-5; D might be TRBD2 (6 bases). Germline V gives CDR1 SEHNR, CDR2 FQNEAQ (reference sequence). The CDR3 runs to 13 residues. CDR3 loop: CASSTLARETQYF. The CDR3 bases are TGTGCTAGCAGCACACTAGCCAGGGAGACCCAGTACTTC.

The chain recombines TRBV18 with TRBJ2-3; 7 nucleotides agree with TRBD1. Germline values: CDR1 KGHSH, CDR2 LQKENI. CDR3 length: 14 residues. Trimming removed 3 bases from V and 6 bases from J; junction bases left unmatched: 6. The CDR3, as DNA: TGTGCCAGCTCACCGGACAGGCTAGGGGATACGCAGTATTTT. Its translation is CASSPDRLGDTQYF.

The rearrangement joins TRBV11-3 to TRBJ2-1, with 12 bases that match TRBD2. The length of the CDR3 is 16 residues. From germline, CDR1 is SGHNT and CDR2 YENEEA. The trim removed 5 bases at V and 5 bases at J, leaving 7 bases unmatched. This chain's CDR3 is CASSPRTSGTNNEQFF. CDR3 coding DNA: TGTGCCAGCAGCCCCCGGACTAGCGGGACGAACAATGAGCAGTTCTTC.

The V and J genes are TRBV9 and TRBJ2-2; the D call may be TRBD1 or TRBD2 (5 bases each). V was cut by 3 bases and J by 0 bases, with 18 bases left in between. The CDR3 runs 18 residues. Germline assignment: CDR1 SGDLS and CDR2 YYNGEE. CDR3 protein: CASSDYPGTDANTGELFF. As DNA, the CDR3 is TGTGCCAGCAGCGATTACCCCGGGACCGACGCGAACACCGGGGAGCTGTTTTTT.

The V gene is TRBV29-1, the J gene TRBJ2-7; unclear D gene. The V end was cut by 4 bases, the J end by 1 base, with 8 bases between. The CDR3 extends over 12 amino acids. Germline V CDR1 and CDR2: SQVTM, ANQGSEA. In DNA form, the CDR3 reads TGCAGCGTTGCATACAGTTCCTACGAGCAGTACTTC. The encoded protein is CSVAYSSYEQYF.

This chain joins TRBV19 and TRBJ2-1; 8 nucleotides align to TRBD2. V trimming: 5 bases; J trimming: 3 bases; junction bases outside the gene matches: 21. Germline lookup yields CDR1 LNHDA and CDR2 SQIVND (reference sequence). The CDR3 loop spans 20 amino acids. The CDR3, as DNA: TGTGCCAGTAGTCAAGGGTTTAGCGGGATGGTCGAGGTTGGCTACAATGAGCAGTTCTTC. Its translation is CASSQGFSGMVEVGYNEQFF.

The chain employs TRBV5-1 and TRBJ2-5; 9 bases map to TRBD1. The J segment lost 0 bases and the V segment lost 0 bases, leaving 3 bases of the junction unmatched. The CDR3 is 16 amino acids. Germline loops: CDR1 SGHRS, CDR2 YFSETQ. CDR3 loop: CASSLGGTGYQETQYF. The DNA of the CDR3 is TGCGCCAGCAGCTTGGGAGGGACAGGGTACCAAGAGACCCAGTACTTC.

The rearrangement links TRBV5-1 to TRBJ2-7; perhaps TRBD2 as D (5 bases). V shed 6 bases and J shed 2 bases, with 24 bases lying between them. CDR1 is SGHRS and CDR2 is YFSETQ in the germline V gene. The CDR3 spans 17 residues. The CDR3 DNA follows: TGCGCCAGCACCCCTCGGGGAAATCTCCCCTGGCCCTACGAGCAGTACTTC. It is translated as CASTPRGNLPWPYEQYF.

About this clone itself: This same CDR3 is encoded by further DNA sequences in the sample. This chain uses TRBV9 with TRBJ2-3; TRBD2 matches at 8 bases. The CDR3 is 15 amino acids. The germline gives CDR1 SGDLS, CDR2 YYNGEE. Trimming at V came to 3 bases and at J to 0 bases, leaving 3 bases not matched to a gene. The CDR3 coding sequence is TGTGCCAGCAGCGAATTAGCGGGAAGCACAGATACGCAGTATTTT. Translation: CASSELAGSTDTQYF.

This sequence joins TRBV7-9 and TRBJ2-1; the D is unclear. The CDR3 is 13 residues long. The V end lost 5 bases, the J end lost 10 bases, and 15 bases lay between the germline ends. Germline-derived CDR1 and CDR2 are SEHNR and FQNEAQ (reference sequence). The CDR3 coding sequence is TGTGCCAGCAGCCCCAGCGAGTTGGTGGAGCAGTTCTTC. Protein sequence: CASSPSELVEQFF.

CDR3 region: CASSFAIGGRADEQYF. CDR3 DNA: TGTGCCAGCAGCTTTGCAATTGGGGGGAGGGCGGACGAGCAGTACTTC. The J gene is TRBJ2-7, the V gene TRBV5-4; 7 nucleotides match TRBD2. V was pared by 2 bases and J by 5 bases, with 13 bases of the junction left unmatched. Germline V gives CDR1 SGHNT, CDR2 YYREEE (reference sequence). The CDR3 is 16 residues long.

V is TRBV5-1 and J is TRBJ2-5; 8 bases map to TRBD2. Trimming cost V 0 bases and J 3 bases; bases outside gene matches: 7. This CDR3 is 16 amino acids long. Germline assignment: CDR1 SGHRS and CDR2 YFSETQ. The CDR3 protein is CASSLVLAGGEETQYF. CDR3 nucleotides: TGCGCCAGCAGCTTGGTTCTAGCGGGTGGGGAAGAGACCCAGTACTTC.

The chain recombines TRBV5-1 with TRBJ2-2, with 11 bases fitting TRBD2. Trimming removed 1 base from V and 8 bases from J; junction bases left unmatched: 4. This CDR3 region has 15 residues. Germline V gene lookup returns CDR1 SGHRS and CDR2 YFSETQ. CDR3 coding DNA: TGCGCCAGCAGCTTGACTAGCGGGAGTTCGGGGGAGCTGTTTTTT. This translates into CASSLTSGSSGELFF.

The V gene is TRBV25-1, the J gene TRBJ2-3, with D perhaps TRBD2 (5 bases). Germline CDR1 and CDR2: MGHDK and SYGVNS. V dropped 6 bases and J dropped 10 bases, with 8 bases sitting between them. The CDR3 is 10 amino acids. CDR3 sequence: CASRLEAQYF. The CDR3 DNA sequence: TGTGCCAGCAGACTAGAGGCGCAGTATTTT. Based on the CDR3 plus reference TRBV25-1 and TRBJ2-3, the full variable domain is EADIYQTPRYLVIGTGKKITLECSQTMGHDKMYWYQQDPGMELHLIHYSYGVNSTEKGDLSSESTVSRIRTEHFPLTLESARPSHTSQYLCASRLEAQYFGPGTRLTVL.

The J gene is TRBJ2-2, the V gene TRBV2, with D unresolved. The CDR3 extends over 16 amino acids. The V end lost 1 base, the J end lost 6 bases, and 15 bases lay between the germline ends. CDR1 SNHLY and CDR2 FYNNEI come from the germline V gene. CDR3 in amino acids: CASSEGALGFAGELFF. The CDR3 nucleotides read TGTGCCAGCAGTGAAGGTGCCCTGGGTTTTGCCGGGGAGCTGTTTTTT.

CDR3 coding DNA: TGTGCCAGCAGCTCGACAGGGGCCTACTTCTACGAGCAGTACTTC. Translation: CASSSTGAYFYEQYF. The gene calls are TRBV7-9 and TRBJ2-7; 8 bases are shared with TRBD1. Germline V lookup: CDR1 SEHNR, CDR2 FQNEAQ (reference sequence). The CDR3 is 15 residues long. V shed 4 bases, J shed 3 bases, and the junction held 8 bases outside the gene matches.

The V call is TRBV7-2, the J call TRBJ2-5, with D tentatively TRBD2 (6 bases). V was pared by 5 bases and J by 2 bases, with 27 bases between. CDR3 size: 19 residues. Germline CDR1 is SGHTA and CDR2 is FQGNSA. The CDR3 DNA is TGTGCCAGCAGCCCACTACCACCGGAGGAAGGCGGGAAACAAGAGACCCAGTACTTC. Its translation: CASSPLPPEEGGKQETQYF.

The chain employs TRBV6-1 and TRBJ2-4; tentatively, D is TRBD1 (6 bases). The germline V and J ends were trimmed by 3 bases and 1 base, with 22 bases remaining between them. CDR1 is MNHNS and CDR2 is SASEGT in the germline V gene. This CDR3 has 19 residues. CDR3 protein: CASSDTGRTHVVAKNIQYF. The DNA of the CDR3 is TGTGCCAGCAGTGATACAGGGCGCACCCACGTCGTGGCCAAAAACATTCAGTACTTC.

The chain links TRBV19 to TRBJ1-1, with TRBD1 matching over 7 bases. CDR1 and CDR2 from the germline V gene are LNHDA and SQIVND (reference sequence). With V trimmed by 2 bases and J by 6 bases, 6 bases remained unmatched. The CDR3 runs 14 residues. This CDR3 reads CASSIWEGAAEAFF. CDR3 DNA sequence: TGTGCCAGTAGTATATGGGAGGGGGCGGCTGAAGCTTTCTTT.

The rearrangement links TRBV5-8 to TRBJ2-7; D unclear. This CDR3 comprises 15 residues. Trimming pared 0 bases from V and 0 bases from J, leaving 10 bases between. From germline, CDR1 is SGHTS and CDR2 YDEGEE. For the CDR3, the DNA is TGTGCCAGCAGCTTGGTCCGTGGAAGCTCCTACGAGCAGTACTTC. It encodes CASSLVRGSSYEQYF.

The CDR3: CSVESGIGYGYTF. The CDR3 bases are TGCAGCGTTGAGTCTGGGATCGGCTATGGCTACACCTTC. The chain has TRBV29-1 and TRBJ1-2; D is unclear. The CDR3 contains 13 residues. V shed 3 bases and J shed 4 bases, with 12 bases lying between them. The germline gives CDR1 SQVTM, CDR2 ANQGSEA.

This clone was seen only once. The V call is TRBV10-3, the J call TRBJ2-6; D is uncertain. V was pared by 2 bases and J by 3 bases, with 5 bases between. The germline V gene has CDR1 ENHRY and CDR2 SYGVKD. CDR3 length: 14 amino acids. CDR3 in DNA: TGTGCCATCAGTGAGAAGCATGGGGCCAACGTCCTGACTTTC. This encodes CAISEKHGANVLTF.

Points on this clone: The same CDR3 also results from other DNA sequences found in this sample. This chain connects TRBV29-1 to TRBJ2-1; D is unresolved. CDR3 length: 10 amino acids. Germline CDR1 reads SQVTM; CDR2 reads ANQGSEA. V gave up 4 bases and J gave up 5 bases, with 3 bases separating them. This CDR3 reads CSVVDNEQFF. The DNA for the CDR3 is TGCAGCGTTGTAGACAATGAGCAGTTCTTC.